The next 25 T cell receptor beta chains were all read from a single sample in a study of OX40 agonist ivuxolimab in advanced cancers. Clones were read by immunoSEQ multiplex PCR, and TCRdb kept only the in-frame ones, dropping some. The sample holds about 29,000 clones, about 88% seen once. This specimen consisted of CD4+ or CD8+ T cells sorted from blood, obtained in a trial of the OX40 agonist ivuxolimab. The origin of the receptors is an adult with an advanced solid tumor such as melanoma, head and neck, liver or kidney cancer.

The CDR3 DNA sequence: TGTGCCAGCAGTTTCTGGGCAGGGACTCCTGAAGCTTTCTTT. Protein product: CASSFWAGTPEAFF. The J gene is TRBJ1-1, the V gene TRBV28, with a possible D match to TRBD1 (5 bases). The V and J ends lost 3 bases and 6 bases respectively, with 14 bases between them. The CDR3 sequence is 14 residues long. Germline-derived CDR1 and CDR2 are MDHEN and SYDVKM.

This chain links TRBV11-3 with TRBJ2-7; 7 bases agree with TRBD1. There are 15 residues in the CDR3. With 2 bases clipped from V and 2 bases from J, the junction kept 6 bases outside the gene matches. Germline loops: CDR1 SGHNT, CDR2 YENEEA. DNA for the CDR3: TGTGCCAGCAGCTTACGGGACAGTCACACCTACGAGCAGTACTTC. Translating gives CASSLRDSHTYEQYF. Looking up the rest from reference TRBV11-3 and TRBJ2-7 gives the full variable domain: EAGVVQSPRYKIIEKKQPVAFWCNPISGHNTLYWYLQNLGQGPELLIRYENEEAVDDSQLPKDRFSAERLKGVDSTLKIQPAELGDSAVYLCASSLRDSHTYEQYFGPGTRLTVT.

The chain carries TRBV6-5 and TRBJ2-3; no clear D gene. This CDR3 spans 14 amino acids. CDR1 and CDR2 (germline): MNHEY, SVGAGI. Trimming shortened V by 2 bases and J by 2 bases, and 8 bases separated the two germline ends. CDR3 coding DNA: TGTGCCAGCAGTTACCGGCAGTTCACAGATACGCAGTATTTT. Protein sequence: CASSYRQFTDTQYF.

This chain joins TRBV4-1 and TRBJ1-1; TRBD1 is a possible D gene (5 bases). The CDR3 consists of 14 residues. Germline V gives CDR1 MGHRA, CDR2 YSYEKL. V lost 5 bases and J 4 bases, leaving 14 bases between the germline ends. CDR3 coding DNA: TGCGCCAGCAGCGCCCCTTCTGGGGGCACTGAAGCTTTCTTT. Amino acid sequence: CASSAPSGGTEAFF.

The V gene is TRBV7-9, the J gene TRBJ2-7, with unresolved D. Germline loops: CDR1 SEHNR, CDR2 FQNEAQ (reference sequence). V lost 5 bases to trimming and J lost 0 bases, with 17 bases between them. This CDR3 is 16 amino acids long. CDR3 sequence (DNA): TGTGCCAGCAGCCCCCTCCCGGCCTTAAGCTCCTACGAGCAGTACTTC. Its protein is CASSPLPALSSYEQYF.

The V gene is TRBV28, the J gene TRBJ2-3, with 7 bases that match TRBD2. V shed 6 bases, J shed 3 bases, and the junction held 33 bases outside the gene matches. The CDR3 totals 23 residues. Per germline, CDR1 MDHEN and CDR2 SYDVKM. The CDR3 DNA sequence: TGTGCCAGCAGCTCAAACCGCTACGGGCCCAGGAGCCATTGGCGGGGGAATACAGATACGCAGTATTTT. Translated, it gives CASSSNRYGPRSHWRGNTDTQYF.

The CDR3, as DNA: TGTGCCAGCAGCCTGGGGAGTCCTACCTACAATGAGCAGTTCTTC. Encoded protein: CASSLGSPTYNEQFF. The chain couples TRBV9 to TRBJ2-1; TRBD2 is a possible D gene (5 bases). Between the trimmed V and J ends, which lost 4 bases and 2 bases, there was a span of 13 bases. Germline V gene lookup returns CDR1 SGDLS and CDR2 YYNGEE. This CDR3 has 15 amino acids.

V usage is TRBV6-6 and J usage is TRBJ2-1, with D unresolved. The CDR3 length is 16 residues. The V end was cut by 3 bases, the J end by 4 bases, with 16 bases between. Germline V CDR1 and CDR2: MNHNY, SVGAGI (reference sequence). The CDR3 reads CASSYSDRIVYNEQFF. The CDR3 DNA follows: TGTGCCAGCAGTTATTCCGACCGGATCGTTTACAATGAGCAGTTCTTC.

The CDR3 DNA reads as TGTGCCAGCAGGCCGCCCCGTGGGGCTAACTATGGCTACACCTTC. It codes for CASRPPRGANYGYTF. The J gene is TRBJ1-2, the V gene TRBV6-5; no clear D gene. The V gene lost 6 bases and the J gene lost 0 bases, with 14 bases spanning the gap. The CDR3 extends over 15 amino acids. Germline lookup yields CDR1 MNHEY and CDR2 SVGAGI.

This clone has only a few counts. The chain carries TRBV7-8 and TRBJ2-1, with D unresolved. CDR1 is SGHVS, CDR2 FQNEAQ, per germline. Trimming pared 1 base from V and 7 bases from J, leaving 14 bases between. The CDR3 has 15 amino acids. The CDR3 region is CASSLVPGMGNEQFF. DNA of the CDR3: TGTGCCAGCAGCTTAGTCCCGGGCATGGGGAATGAGCAGTTCTTC.

A note on this clone: At one end, the junction sequence differs from germline, possibly due to a read error. The chain recombines TRBV2 with TRBJ2-7; 9 bases align to TRBD2. The CDR3 has 13 residues. Germline V gene data show CDR1 as SNHLY and CDR2 as FYNNEI. In nucleotides, the CDR3 is TGTGCCAGCAGGGAAGGACTAGCGCACGAGCAGTACTTC. Residues: CASREGLAHEQYF.

The rearrangement links TRBV28 to TRBJ2-1; D not resolved. The CDR3 length is 14 residues. The germline CDR1 and CDR2 sequences are MDHEN and SYDVKM. The V end lost 4 bases, the J end lost 4 bases, and 11 bases lay between the germline ends. CDR3 in amino acids: CASSSLSRYNEQFF. The CDR3 DNA reads as TGTGCCAGCAGTTCCCTGTCGCGTTACAATGAGCAGTTCTTC.

The V gene is TRBV9, the J gene TRBJ1-2; D remains unclear. The CDR3 contains 13 residues. Between the trimmed V and J ends, which lost 2 bases and 3 bases, there was a span of 8 bases. In germline, CDR1 is SGDLS, CDR2 YYNGEE. In DNA form, the CDR3 reads TGTGCCAGCAGCGTGGGGTCAGACTATGGCTACACCTTC. It translates to CASSVGSDYGYTF.

The rearrangement links TRBV5-1 to TRBJ2-1; D is undetermined. Germline V gene data show CDR1 as SGHRS and CDR2 as YFSETQ. With 0 bases removed from V and 7 bases from J, the gap between germline ends came to 5 bases. This CDR3 contains 12 residues. The CDR3 is CASSLELNEQFF. CDR3 nucleotides: TGCGCCAGCAGCTTGGAGCTGAATGAGCAGTTCTTC.

The chain recombines TRBV5-4 with TRBJ2-3, with D unclear. Germline V gives CDR1 SGHNT, CDR2 YYREEE (reference sequence). With 5 bases removed from V and 5 bases from J, the gap between germline ends came to 3 bases. This CDR3 is built from 10 residues. CDR3 DNA sequence: TGTGCCAGCAGGGGAGATACGCAGTATTTT. Protein: CASRGDTQYF.

The chain joins TRBV10-3 to TRBJ2-7, with 9 bases fitting TRBD1. This CDR3 spans 16 amino acids. Germline V gene sequence: CDR1 ENHRY, CDR2 SYGVKD. The V and J ends lost 0 bases and 3 bases, in that order; junction bases with no gene match: 6. CDR3 in amino acids: CAISESGTGYFYEQYF. The CDR3 bases are TGTGCCATCAGTGAGTCTGGGACAGGGTATTTCTACGAGCAGTACTTC.

Notes on this clone: The same CDR3 can be traced to other DNA sequences in this sample. This chain uses TRBV2 with TRBJ1-1; unclear D gene. V lost 8 bases and J lost 5, with 6 bases in between. The length of the CDR3 is 10 residues. Per the germline V gene, CDR1 is SNHLY and CDR2 is FYNNEI. The CDR3 DNA reads as TGTGCCAGCCGCGGTACTGAAGCTTTCTTT. Protein product: CASRGTEAFF.

This clone was detected only a few times. The chain recombines TRBV4-3 with TRBJ2-7, with TRBD1 as a possible D gene (7 bases). With 0 bases removed from V and 5 bases from J, the gap between germline ends came to 11 bases. The germline V gene has CDR1 LGHNA and CDR2 YSLEER. There are 14 residues in the CDR3. CDR3 nucleotides: TGCGCCAGCAGCCAAGACGGAGGGGGCGACGAGCAGTACTTC. Amino acid sequence: CASSQDGGGDEQYF.

The chain joins TRBV4-2 to TRBJ1-2; tentatively, D is TRBD1 (6 bases). The V end was cut by 3 bases, the J end by 4 bases, with 15 bases between. The CDR3 loop spans 15 amino acids. The germline gives CDR1 LGHNA, CDR2 YNFKEQ. CDR3 sequence (DNA): TGTGCCAGCAGCCAGGGGGCCGGGAGCCCCTATGGCTACACCTTC. Translation gives CASSQGAGSPYGYTF.

The chain recombines TRBV5-6 with TRBJ2-7, with unresolved D. The germline CDR1 and CDR2 sequences are SGHDT and YYEEEE. V was trimmed by 4 bases and J by 4 bases, leaving 12 bases between them. The CDR3 length is 13 residues. The CDR3 reads CASSRFLGYEQYF. The DNA of the CDR3 is TGTGCCAGCAGCCGCTTTTTGGGATACGAGCAGTACTTC.

V and J are TRBV5-4 and TRBJ2-6; 9 bases are shared with TRBD2. From germline, CDR1 is SGHNT and CDR2 YYREEE (reference sequence). The V gene end was trimmed by 4 bases and the J gene end by 1 base; junction bases not matched to a gene: 6. The CDR3 sequence is 17 residues long. The CDR3 DNA reads as TGTGCCAGCAGCGCGGGGGGGTCTGTATCTGGGGCCAACGTCCTGACTTTC. It codes for CASSAGGSVSGANVLTF.

The chain's CDR3 is CASSQVGGGATDTQYF. The CDR3 DNA reads as TGTGCCAGCAGCCAAGTGGGCGGGGGGGCAACAGATACGCAGTATTTT. The rearrangement joins TRBV4-2 to TRBJ2-3, with TRBD2 matching 9 bases. Germline CDR1 reads LGHNA; CDR2 reads YNFKEQ. V lost 1 base to trimming and J lost 3 bases; unmatched junction nucleotides: 5. The CDR3 totals 16 residues.

This clone is medium-sized (0.01 to 0.1%) within its sample. V gene TRBV19 combines with J gene TRBJ1-2, with 8 bases fitting TRBD1. The CDR3 is made up of 16 amino acids. V shed 6 bases, J shed 0 bases, and the junction held 9 bases outside the gene matches. CDR1 and CDR2 from the germline V gene are LNHDA and SQIVND (reference sequence). In DNA form, the CDR3 reads TGTGCCAGTAGCCCTAACGGACAGGGTGCTAACTATGGCTACACCTTC. It yields the protein CASSPNGQGANYGYTF.

V is TRBV25-1 and J is TRBJ2-5; D is possibly TRBD1 (6 bases). V dropped 8 bases and J dropped 2 bases, with 15 bases sitting between them. The germline V gene encodes CDR1 MGHDK and CDR2 SYGVNS. This CDR3 region has 14 residues. CDR3 protein: CASSRGQIQETQYF. The CDR3 nucleotides are TGTGCCAGCTCGAGAGGACAGATACAAGAGACCCAGTACTTC.

V and J are TRBV7-9 and TRBJ1-2; D remains unclear. CDR1 SEHNR and CDR2 FQNEAQ come from the germline V gene (reference sequence). The CDR3 spans 13 residues. The V gene lost 4 bases and the J gene lost 4 bases, with 10 bases spanning the gap. CDR3: CASSWDNGYGYTF. The DNA of the CDR3 is TGTGCCAGCAGCTGGGATAACGGCTATGGCTACACCTTC.